The 24 T cell receptor beta chains listed next were all sequenced from one sample in a study of metastatic and nonmetastatic thyroid tumors. TCRdb reprocessed the PCR reads via MiXCR. The sample has around 89,000 clones, 14% to 15% seen once; the top ten hold roughly 3.6%. All patients reached thyroid surgery having received no treatment beforehand. The specimen sequenced was blood. The receptor source for this set is a female donor with papillary thyroid cancer or a benign thyroid nodule (not recorded which). Some clones in this sample may be carry-over from other donors' samples.

This clone was counted ten times or more. This rearrangement joins TRBV20-1 to TRBJ2-1; possible D gene TRBD2, 7 bases. V shed 3 bases and J shed 10 bases, with 19 bases lying between them. Germline CDR1 is DFQATT and CDR2 is SNEGSKA (reference sequence). The CDR3 contains 14 residues. CDR3 in DNA: TGCAGTGCTAGCGTGGCGGGGGCTATTGGGGAGCAGTTCTTC. Its protein product is CSASVAGAIGEQFF.

This clone came up a few times. The rearrangement joins TRBV4-1 to TRBJ1-4; perhaps TRBD1 as D (6 bases). The CDR3 length is 16 residues. Germline-derived CDR1 and CDR2 are MGHRA and YSYEKL. The V end was cut by 7 bases, the J end by 5 bases, with 20 bases between. CDR3 nucleotides: TGCGCCAGCACCCGCGGGGGCCGCAGACTAAATGAAAAACTGTTTTTT. Protein product: CASTRGGRRLNEKLFF.

This clone was recorded a few times. The J gene is TRBJ1-1, the V gene TRBV6-1; D possibly corresponds to TRBD1 (5 bases). V was clipped by 7 bases and J by 10 bases, with 22 bases between them. Germline loops: CDR1 MNHNS, CDR2 SASEGT. CDR3 length equals 14 residues. CDR3: CASTTPGGSGGAFF. The CDR3 nucleotides read TGTGCCAGCACCACCCCGGGAGGGTCCGGGGGAGCTTTCTTT.

This clone was observed many times. This chain connects TRBV11-2 to TRBJ1-1; D is unresolved. Germline loops: CDR1 SGHAT, CDR2 FQNNGV. Trimming stripped 4 bases from V and 11 bases from J, with 14 bases between. The CDR3 spans 12 residues. The CDR3: CASSSRMGSAFF. CDR3 nucleotide sequence: TGTGCCAGCAGCTCGCGAATGGGTTCCGCTTTCTTT.

As regards this clone: One base away lies a much larger clone, so this may be a sequencing read error. This same CDR3 is encoded by further DNA sequences in the sample. The rearrangement joins TRBV4-1 to TRBJ2-2; 7 nucleotides agree with TRBD1. Unmatched junction bases numbered 5, after V lost 4 bases and J lost 6 bases. CDR1 is MGHRA and CDR2 is YSYEKL in the germline V gene. The CDR3 extends over 14 amino acids. The CDR3 here is CASSPDRAPGELFF. The DNA of the CDR3 is TGCGCCAGCAGCCCCGACAGGGCCCCCGGGGAGCTGTTTTTT.

In its sample, this clone was seen many times. The J gene is TRBJ1-5, the V gene TRBV12-3 or TRBV12-4, with a tentative D call TRBD1 (6 bases). CDR3 length equals 14 residues. Trimming stripped 3 bases from V and 5 bases from J, with 11 bases between. In nucleotides, the CDR3 is TGTGCCAGCAGTTTTCGGACAGTCGATCAGCCCCAGCATTTT. As protein: CASSFRTVDQPQHF.

At least ten counts were recorded for this clone. This chain links TRBV12-3 or TRBV12-4 with TRBJ2-1; no definite D call. This CDR3 spans 15 amino acids. V lost 8 bases, J lost 0 bases, and 14 bases lay in between. The CDR3 loop is CASEGKESSYNEQFF. The CDR3 bases are TGTGCCAGCGAAGGAAAGGAGAGCTCCTACAATGAGCAGTTCTTC.

This clone was seen more than once but under ten times. This clone may be a read error of a much larger clone one base away. The sample carries other DNA sequences with the same CDR3. V gene TRBV14 combines with J gene TRBJ1-2; the D is unclear. CDR1 SGHDN and CDR2 FVKESK come from the germline V gene. The CDR3 totals 14 residues. Deletions cut 0 bases from V and 8 bases from J, with 13 bases between. CDR3 DNA sequence: TGTGCCAGCAGCCAAGACCGAGCACAGAGGGGCTACACCTTC. Encoded protein: CASSQDRAQRGYTF.

In its sample, this clone was seen many times. The genes are TRBV10-2 and TRBJ1-2; D is uncertain. V dropped 6 bases and J dropped 5 bases, with 7 bases sitting between them. The CDR3 extends over 11 amino acids. Per germline, CDR1 WSHSY and CDR2 SAAADI. The CDR3 is CASRQQYGYTF. In DNA, the CDR3 is TGCGCCAGCAGACAGCAGTATGGCTACACCTTC.

This clone was observed many times. This rearrangement joins TRBV12-3 or TRBV12-4 to TRBJ2-1, with 7 bases aligning to TRBD2. The CDR3 runs 17 residues. Trimming at V came to 5 bases and at J to 4 bases, leaving 14 bases not matched to a gene. The CDR3 region is CASSLSAGGLGYNEQFF. CDR3 coding DNA: TGTGCCAGCAGTCTTAGTGCAGGCGGACTAGGGTACAATGAGCAGTTCTTC.

In its sample, this clone was seen many times. The CDR3 spells CASSSNQDRGSNQPQHF. CDR3 nucleotides: TGTGCCAGCAGTTCCAACCAGGACAGGGGAAGCAATCAGCCCCAGCATTTT. J is TRBJ1-5 and V is TRBV6-1; 9 bases map to TRBD1. The CDR3 spans 17 residues. Germline V lookup: CDR1 MNHNS, CDR2 SASEGT. V lost 5 bases and J lost 1; bases outside the gene matches: 9.

This clone was detected many times. The rearrangement joins TRBV10-1 to TRBJ1-3; D gene unclear. CDR1 is WNHNN, CDR2 SYGVQD, per germline (reference sequence). V shed 2 bases and J shed 10 bases, with 6 bases lying between them. The CDR3 runs to 11 residues. CDR3 region: CASSEADTIYF. The CDR3 nucleotides read TGCGCCAGCAGTGAGGCGGATACCATATATTTT.

This clone has more than one count but fewer than ten. A much larger clone differs by one base, so this may be a read error. The chain has TRBV7-9 and TRBJ2-7; 7 nucleotides line up with TRBD1. Germline V gene data show CDR1 as SEHNR and CDR2 as FQNEAQ (reference sequence). CDR3 size: 13 residues. CDR3 sequence (DNA): TGTGCCAGCAGCTTGGGACAGACATACGAGCAGCACTTC. Amino acids: CASSLGQTYEQHF.

Turning to this clone: The conserved final phenylalanine or tryptophan is absent from the CDR3, which likely points to a read error. The rearrangement uses TRBV19 and TRBJ1-2; D is undetermined. CDR3 length equals 14 residues. Germline V gene sequence: CDR1 LNHDA, CDR2 SQIVND (reference sequence). V was cut by 4 bases and J by 8 bases, with 17 bases left in between. CDR3 bases: TGTGCCAGTAGTAACCTAGGACTGCCTAGGGGCTACACCCTC. It encodes CASSNLGLPRGYTL.

This clone has a count of ten or more. This sample includes further DNA sequences coding for the same CDR3. This sequence joins TRBV18 and TRBJ2-1; no firm D call. Trimming left V 2 bases short and J 0 bases short, with 11 bases between. Germline V gives CDR1 KGHSH, CDR2 LQKENI. The CDR3 spans 16 residues. The CDR3 spells CASSPSLVSSYNEQFF. CDR3 in DNA: TGTGCCAGCTCACCATCCCTAGTGAGCTCCTACAATGAGCAGTTCTTC.

This clone was detected only a few times. A read error may be the cause here, since a much bigger clone is one base away. This specimen includes other DNA sequences encoding the same CDR3. The CDR3 DNA follows: TGTGCCAGTCGGATCGACAGGGATGAAAAACTGTTTTTT. Amino acids: CASRIDRDEKLFF. The genes are TRBV19 and TRBJ1-4, with 7 bases fitting TRBD1. CDR1 is LNHDA and CDR2 is SQIVND in the germline V gene (reference sequence). After removal of 8 bases from V and 6 bases from J, the junction contained 6 bases not matched to a gene. CDR3 length: 13 residues.

This clone was counted at least ten times. Other DNA sequences in the same sample also yield this CDR3. This CDR3 reads CSVLEGDTQYF. CDR3 coding DNA: TGCAGCGTACTGGAGGGGGATACGCAGTATTTT. The rearrangement uses TRBV29-1 and TRBJ2-3, with D possibly being TRBD2 (6 bases). Germline V gene sequence: CDR1 SQVTM, CDR2 ANQGSEA. V gave up 6 bases and J gave up 6 bases, with 10 bases separating them. This CDR3 spans 11 amino acids.

This clone has at least ten counts. The chain carries TRBV6-2 or TRBV6-3 and TRBJ1-5; TRBD1 matches at 7 bases. The germline V gene encodes CDR1 MNHEY and CDR2 SVGEGT. Germline trimming cut 5 bases from V and 8 bases from J; bases unmatched to any gene: 0. CDR3 length: 11 residues. CDR3 nucleotides: TGTGCCAGCAGTCAGGGGGAGCCCCAGCATTTT. Protein sequence: CASSQGEPQHF.

This clone was observed many times. The V gene is TRBV28, the J gene TRBJ2-2; D is unclear. The germline V and J ends were trimmed by 3 bases and 2 bases, with 7 bases remaining between them. The CDR3 has 14 residues. The germline V gene encodes CDR1 MDHEN and CDR2 SYDVKM. This chain's CDR3 is CASSFSHNTGELFF. In nucleotides, the CDR3 is TGTGCCAGCAGTTTCTCTCATAACACCGGGGAGCTGTTTTTT.

In the case of this clone: This may come from a read error, since a much larger clone is one base off. This CDR3 is also generated by other DNA sequences in the sample. V is TRBV20-1 and J is TRBJ2-2; D is undetermined. Per germline, CDR1 DFQATT and CDR2 SNEGSKA (reference sequence). This CDR3 is 14 amino acids long. V was cut by 3 bases and J by 2 bases, with 10 bases left in between. The CDR3, as DNA: TGCAGTGCTAGTGTGGCAGGCAACACCGGGGAGCTGTTTTTT. This translates into CSASVAGNTGELFF.

On this clone: One junction end disagrees with the germline gene, perhaps due to a read error. The chain employs TRBV9 and TRBJ2-5; tentatively, D is TRBD2 (6 bases). CDR3 size: 16 residues. Germline CDR1 SGDLS, CDR2 YYNGEE. In nucleotides, the CDR3 is TGCGCCAGCAGCATAGGTTGGGACTCCCAAGGGGAGACCCAGTACTTC. Its translation: CASSIGWDSQGETQYF.

Many counts were recorded for this clone. This sequence joins TRBV27 and TRBJ1-2; no definite D call. The CDR3 covers 13 residues. Germline lookup yields CDR1 MNHEY and CDR2 SMNVEV (reference sequence). V was cut by 6 bases and J by 8 bases, with 16 bases left in between. The CDR3 spells CASRGRAGEGYTF. The CDR3 DNA reads TGTGCCAGCAGGGGCCGGGCTGGCGAAGGCTACACCTTC.

The rearrangement uses TRBV5-4 and TRBJ2-3, with TRBD2 matching over 11 bases. The germline CDR1 and CDR2 sequences are SGHNT and YYREEE (reference sequence). The CDR3 runs 16 residues. The V gene end was trimmed by 5 bases and the J gene end by 4 bases; junction bases not matched to a gene: 9. CDR3 amino acids: CASSFSGGAGADTQYF. CDR3 bases: TGTGCCAGCAGTTTTAGCGGGGGGGCAGGGGCAGATACGCAGTATTTT.

In its sample, this clone was seen many times. The chain carries TRBV3-1 and TRBJ1-1; D perhaps matches TRBD1 (5 bases). The V gene's germline CDR1 is LGHDT and CDR2 YNNKEL (reference sequence). CDR3 length equals 14 residues. V was cut by 2 bases and J by 0 bases, with 7 bases left in between. CDR3 sequence reads: CASSQRGMNTEAFF. The CDR3 coding sequence is TGTGCCAGCAGCCAACGGGGGATGAACACTGAAGCTTTCTTT.